What follows are 6 T cell receptor beta chains derived from one specimen sequenced in a study of cytomegalovirus exposure and HLA in healthy donors (TCRdb year 2017). Receptors were amplified or captured by the immunoSEQ multiplex PCR assay. For the multiplex PCR, a mixture combining 60 forward primers for TCR Vbeta segments and 13 reverse primers for TCR Jbeta segments was used. The clones in this table, taken by TCRdb from immuneACCESS, are in-frame only. Not every clone is retained; where verified, under half of the shortfall comes from an unresolved V gene, and the cause of the rest is unknown. Recorded for this sample are 120,000 or so clones; approximately 82% of them occurred a single time. The ten largest account for around 20% of the sample. Sequenced: PBMCs. Source of these receptors: a man between 18 and 29 years old in good health and CMV-seropositive.

This clone was counted only a few times. V is TRBV21-1 and J is TRBJ1-1. TRBV21-1 has pseudogene status. There are 13 residues in the CDR3. This CDR3 reads CASSTNGNTEAFF. In nucleotides, the CDR3 is TGTGCCAGCAGTACTAACGGGAACACTGAAGCTTTCTTT.

The V and J genes are TRBV7-9 and TRBJ2-5, with 9 bases that match TRBD1. CDR3 length: 15 residues. CDR1 and CDR2 from the germline V gene are SEHNR and FQNEAQ (reference sequence). J lost 5 bases, V lost 6 bases, and 10 bases had no gene match. Here the CDR3 reads CASRSGQGAVETQYF. CDR3 DNA: TGTGCCAGCAGGTCGGGACAGGGTGCCGTCGAGACCCAGTACTTC.

The chain has TRBV4-2 and TRBJ2-1, with D perhaps TRBD1 (6 bases). V was cut by 5 bases and J by 12 bases, with 14 bases left in between. CDR1 is LGHNA and CDR2 is YNFKEQ in the germline V gene. The CDR3 loop spans 12 amino acids. The CDR3 DNA sequence: TGTGCCAGCAGCAGCACAGGGAGCGGGCAGTTCTTC. It is translated as CASSSTGSGQFF.

The chain has TRBV27 and TRBJ1-5; 8 positions match TRBD1. V was pared by 2 bases and J by 6 bases, with 9 bases of the junction left unmatched. This CDR3 is 16 amino acids long. The germline CDR1 and CDR2 sequences are MNHEY and SMNVEV (reference sequence). The CDR3 DNA is TGTGCCAGCAGTTTAAATTCAGGGGGCGCGGGTCAGCCCCAGCATTTT. Translating it yields CASSLNSGGAGQPQHF.

A remark on this clone: The sample holds other DNA sequences that translate to the same CDR3. The chain uses TRBV11-3 and TRBJ1-1, with D unclear. In germline, CDR1 is SGHNT, CDR2 YENEEA. The CDR3 is 14 residues long. Trimming took off 1 base at V and 0 bases at J, with 6 bases between the two ends. The CDR3 region is CASSLGHMNTEAFF. The CDR3 bases are TGTGCCAGCAGCTTAGGTCACATGAACACTGAAGCTTTCTTT. Full variable domain (outside the CDR3, taken from reference TRBV11-3 and TRBJ1-1): EAGVVQSPRYKIIEKKQPVAFWCNPISGHNTLYWYLQNLGQGPELLIRYENEEAVDDSQLPKDRFSAERLKGVDSTLKIQPAELGDSAVYLCASSLGHMNTEAFFGQGTRLTVV.

This rearrangement joins TRBV6-5 to TRBJ2-7; tentative D call: TRBD1 (5 bases). CDR1 and CDR2 (germline): MNHEY, SVGAGI. Trimming removed 0 bases from V and 6 bases from J, with 12 bases in between. CDR3 size: 14 residues. The CDR3 loop is CASSYSPGAPEQYF. In nucleotides, the CDR3 is TGTGCCAGCAGTTACTCGCCTGGGGCCCCCGAGCAGTACTTC.